A single sample gave rise to the 13 T cell receptor beta chains below, sequenced in a study of beta chain features in type 1 diabetes. Expressed TCRB transcripts were sequenced, since all the RNA that had been isolated was reverse transcribed. The repertoire was sequenced with immunoSEQ multiplex PCR; TCRdb's copy has only in-frame clones and lacks some. The sample records under 350,000 clones, 24% being singletons. Study-level points and caveats: TCRB CDR3 length was moderately but significantly reduced in all four CD4+ subsets of Type 1 diabetes patients.

Their recognized antigens are unknown. Sequenced material: naive CD4+ T cells from blood. All receptors derive from a woman aged 25 to 39 with type 1 diabetes.

The chain links TRBV7-9 to TRBJ2-7; D not resolved. This CDR3 comprises 12 residues. Trimming removed 1 base at V and 9 bases at J, with 10 bases between. The germline gives CDR1 SEHNR, CDR2 FQNEAQ (reference sequence). The CDR3 DNA sequence: TGTGCCAGCAGCTTAGATTCGTTGGCGCAGTACTTC. Protein product: CASSLDSLAQYF.

CDR3 DNA: TGTGCCTGGGGACAGGGGAACTCTGGAAACACCATATATTTT. This codes for CAWGQGNSGNTIYF. This chain uses TRBV30 with TRBJ1-3, with TRBD1 matching over 9 bases. Per the germline V gene, CDR1 is GTSNPN and CDR2 is SVGIG (reference sequence). CDR3 length equals 14 residues. Germline trimming cut 5 bases from V and 0 bases from J; bases unmatched to any gene: 2.

A few counts support this clone. J is TRBJ2-3 and V is TRBV5-6; D is uncertain. The germline gives CDR1 SGHDT, CDR2 YYEEEE. V was clipped by 1 base and J by 3 bases, with 15 bases between them. The CDR3 covers 16 residues. CDR3 nucleotides: TGTGCCAGCAGCTTGTGGGCTACGGATGGAACAGATACGCAGTATTTT. This codes for CASSLWATDGTDTQYF.

DNA of the CDR3: TGTGCCAGCAGTTCAGGGCCGGCCGGGGAGCTGTTTTTT. Its protein product is CASSSGPAGELFF. This chain uses TRBV6-5 with TRBJ2-2; a weak D match, TRBD1 (5 bases). CDR1 and CDR2 (germline): MNHEY, SVGAGI. Trimming took off 4 bases at V and 6 bases at J, with 9 bases between the two ends. CDR3 size: 13 residues.

This clone was detected a few times. The CDR3 DNA reads TGTGCCAGCTCAAAAGACAGGGCCGCAGATACGCAGTATTTT. Protein: CASSKDRAADTQYF. V and J are TRBV18 and TRBJ2-3; 7 bases agree with TRBD1. V gave up 5 bases and J gave up 4 bases; unmatched junction bases: 6. Germline assignment: CDR1 KGHSH and CDR2 LQKENI. This CDR3 is built from 14 residues.

This clone was found a few times. The CDR3 protein is CASSSTGQGIAYEQYF. The DNA of the CDR3 is TGTGCCAGCAGTTCGACGGGACAGGGAATCGCCTACGAGCAGTACTTC. This sequence joins TRBV28 and TRBJ2-7; 9 positions match TRBD1. This CDR3 has 16 residues. Germline lookup yields CDR1 MDHEN and CDR2 SYDVKM. Trimming took 4 bases from V and 2 from J; bases not matched to a gene: 9.

This chain joins TRBV6-6 and TRBJ2-5; 8 bases match TRBD2. Germline assignment: CDR1 MNHNY and CDR2 SVGAGI (reference sequence). The length of the CDR3 is 14 residues. Trimming removed 6 bases from V and 5 bases from J; junction bases left unmatched: 8. CDR3: CASRREGFRETQYF. DNA of the CDR3: TGTGCCAGCAGACGGGAGGGTTTCCGCGAGACCCAGTACTTC.

The chain couples TRBV4-1 to TRBJ2-5; D may be TRBD1 (6 bases). Germline lookup yields CDR1 MGHRA and CDR2 YSYEKL. Trimming pared 3 bases from V and 1 base from J, leaving 12 bases between. The CDR3 has 15 amino acids. Here the CDR3 DNA reads TGCGCCAGCAGCCAGGGCTTGACAGGCCAAGAGACCCAGTACTTC. Amino acids: CASSQGLTGQETQYF.

The gene calls are TRBV7-9 and TRBJ1-2, with D possibly TRBD1 on 5 matching bases. In germline, CDR1 is SEHNR, CDR2 FQNEAQ (reference sequence). Trimming took 1 base from V and 4 from J, leaving 13 bases between them. CDR3 size: 15 residues. CDR3 region: CASSLEGIQGYGYTF. The CDR3 DNA reads TGTGCCAGCAGCTTAGAAGGGATCCAGGGCTATGGCTACACCTTC. Complete variable domain (other parts from reference TRBV7-9 and TRBJ1-2): DTGVSQNPRHKITKRGQNVTFRCDPISEHNRLYWYRQTLGQGPEFLTYFQNEAQLEKSRLLSDRFSAERPKGSFSTLEIQRTEQGDSAMYLCASSLEGIQGYGYTFGSGTRLTVV.

This clone turned up a few times. The chain uses TRBV10-3 and TRBJ2-5; 10 nucleotides agree with TRBD1. Germline V CDR1 and CDR2: ENHRY, SYGVKD. CDR3 size: 12 residues. Trimming took 10 bases from V and 7 from J; bases not matched to a gene: 6. DNA of the CDR3: TGTGCCACGATGGACAGGGGGTCGACCCAGTACTTC. Protein: CATMDRGSTQYF.

J is TRBJ2-7 and V is TRBV7-9; TRBD1 agrees at 8 bases. The CDR3 loop spans 11 amino acids. With 1 base clipped from V and 12 bases from J, the junction kept 2 bases outside the gene matches. Germline values: CDR1 SEHNR, CDR2 FQNEAQ (reference sequence). The CDR3 DNA reads TGTGCCAGCAGCTTAGGACAGGGGTGGTACTTC. Translating gives CASSLGQGWYF.

The chain combines TRBV27 with TRBJ2-3, with D perhaps matching TRBD2 (6 bases). This CDR3 spans 16 amino acids. The germline V gene encodes CDR1 MNHEY and CDR2 SMNVEV (reference sequence). The germline V and J ends were trimmed by 2 bases and 0 bases, with 12 bases remaining between them. Here the CDR3 reads CASSLALATSTDTQYF. The CDR3 DNA follows: TGTGCCAGCAGTTTAGCGCTAGCGACTAGCACAGATACGCAGTATTTT.

V is TRBV6-5 and J is TRBJ2-7, with D possibly matching TRBD2 (6 bases). Germline lookup yields CDR1 MNHEY and CDR2 SVGAGI. The CDR3 loop spans 15 amino acids. Trimming shortened V by 0 bases and J by 4 bases, and 13 bases separated the two germline ends. Here the CDR3 reads CASSYSRLGLYEQYF. DNA for the CDR3: TGTGCCAGCAGTTACTCCCGACTAGGTTTATACGAGCAGTACTTC.